This passage covers 19 T cell receptor beta chains from one sample sequenced in a study of cytomegalovirus exposure and HLA in healthy donors. The PCR was carried out with 60 Vbeta primers and 13 Jbeta primers. TCRdb's copy holds only in-frame clones and misses some; the assay was immunoSEQ multiplex PCR. The sample includes approximately 160,000 clones, 65% to 70% seen only once; the top ten take 3.5% to 5%. Sequencing input: PBMCs. The receptors originated from a woman aged 18-35 years in good health and CMV-seropositive.

The chain recombines TRBV6-5 with TRBJ1-5; D remains unclear. Trimming removed 4 bases at V and 4 bases at J, with 14 bases between. This CDR3 has 15 amino acids. Germline V gene lookup returns CDR1 MNHEY and CDR2 SVGAGI. The chain's CDR3 is CASSLRAEKNQPQHF. Here the CDR3 DNA reads TGTGCCAGCAGTTTGAGGGCAGAGAAAAATCAGCCCCAGCATTTT.

The chain employs TRBV7-9 and TRBJ1-1, with unresolved D. With 1 base removed from V and 8 bases from J, the gap between germline ends came to 11 bases. CDR1 is SEHNR and CDR2 is FQNEAQ in the germline V gene (reference sequence). The CDR3 consists of 13 residues. CDR3 nucleotide sequence: TGTGCCAGCAGCTTAGGCCCAGTACAGGAAGCTTTCTTT. It encodes CASSLGPVQEAFF.

This clone came up a few times. The chain uses TRBV7-9 and TRBJ2-7; D is uncertain. The ends were cut back, 4 bases at V and 5 bases at J, with 9 bases in the middle. Germline CDR1 reads SEHNR; CDR2 reads FQNEAQ (reference sequence). The CDR3 has 12 amino acids. DNA of the CDR3: TGTGCCAGCAGCTCCCTATCGCACGAGCAGTACTTC. This encodes CASSSLSHEQYF. Combining the CDR3 with reference TRBV7-9 and TRBJ2-7 gives the whole variable domain DTGVSQNPRHKITKRGQNVTFRCDPISEHNRLYWYRQTLGQGPEFLTYFQNEAQLEKSRLLSDRFSAERPKGSFSTLEIQRTEQGDSAMYLCASSSLSHEQYFGPGTRLTVT.

This rearrangement joins TRBV4-3 to TRBJ1-1, with 8 nucleotides matching TRBD1. Looked up from germline, CDR1 is LGHNA and CDR2 is YSLEER. V lost 4 bases, J lost 5 bases, and 15 bases stayed unmatched. This CDR3 is built from 17 residues. The CDR3 region has the DNA TGCGCCAGCAGCCGAGGAACGCCGTCAGGGGGCTCTACTGAAGCTTTCTTT. Amino acid sequence: CASSRGTPSGGSTEAFF.

V is TRBV4-1 and J is TRBJ2-5, with 9 bases fitting TRBD1. The CDR3 is 15 residues long. CDR1 is MGHRA, CDR2 YSYEKL, per germline. J lost 4 bases, V lost 0 bases, and 3 bases had no gene match. The chain's CDR3 is CASSQEGTGRETQYF. DNA of the CDR3: TGCGCCAGCAGCCAAGAAGGGACAGGGAGAGAGACCCAGTACTTC.

The chain employs TRBV30 and TRBJ2-7; no clear D gene. Between the trimmed V and J ends, which lost 5 bases and 4 bases, there was a span of 12 bases. The CDR3 runs to 12 residues. Germline values: CDR1 GTSNPN, CDR2 SVGIG (reference sequence). The CDR3 sequence is CAWAPVGYEQYF. The CDR3 DNA sequence: TGTGCCTGGGCCCCCGTCGGGTACGAGCAGTACTTC.

This sequence joins TRBV15 and TRBJ1-1, with unresolved D. The V gene's germline CDR1 is LNHNV and CDR2 YYDKDF (reference sequence). V was clipped by 7 bases and J by 0 bases, with 12 bases between them. CDR3 size: 14 residues. CDR3 residues: CATKRVPMNTEAFF. CDR3 sequence (DNA): TGTGCCACCAAGCGGGTTCCAATGAACACTGAAGCTTTCTTT.

The J gene is TRBJ2-7, the V gene TRBV6-5; 9 nucleotides align to TRBD1. J was trimmed by 3 bases and V by 0 bases; bases with no gene match: 6. This CDR3 region has 16 residues. From germline, CDR1 is MNHEY and CDR2 SVGAGI. In DNA form, the CDR3 reads TGTGCCAGCAGTTACTCCATAAGGACAGGGGACTACGAGCAGTACTTC. This sequence encodes CASSYSIRTGDYEQYF.

The rearrangement uses TRBV7-9 and TRBJ1-1; D not certain. Germline V gene sequence: CDR1 SEHNR, CDR2 FQNEAQ (reference sequence). Trimming stripped 6 bases from V and 8 bases from J, with 7 bases between. This CDR3 has 10 residues. The CDR3: CASRGGEAFF. The DNA of the CDR3 is TGTGCCAGCAGAGGAGGGGAAGCTTTCTTT. Using reference TRBV7-9 and TRBJ1-1 for the parts outside the CDR3, the full variable domain is DTGVSQNPRHKITKRGQNVTFRCDPISEHNRLYWYRQTLGQGPEFLTYFQNEAQLEKSRLLSDRFSAERPKGSFSTLEIQRTEQGDSAMYLCASRGGEAFFGQGTRLTVV.

For the CDR3, the DNA is TGTGCCAGCAGTGTCCAACTTCAAGAGACCCAGTACTTC. Its translation: CASSVQLQETQYF. The V gene is TRBV27, the J gene TRBJ2-5; D is undetermined. Germline V gives CDR1 MNHEY, CDR2 SMNVEV (reference sequence). Trimming removed 5 bases from V and 2 bases from J, with 9 bases in between. This CDR3 spans 13 amino acids.

The chain is built from TRBV2 and TRBJ1-4; 7 positions match TRBD1. The germline gives CDR1 SNHLY, CDR2 FYNNEI. After removal of 1 base from V and 10 bases from J, the junction contained 6 bases not matched to a gene. This CDR3 has 14 residues. The CDR3 DNA sequence: TGTGCCAGCAGTGAAGTTAGGGACAGTGGAAAACTGTTTTTT. Translating gives CASSEVRDSGKLFF. Together with reference TRBV2 and TRBJ1-4, the CDR3 gives the full variable domain: EPEVTQTPSHQVTQMGQEVILRCVPISNHLYFYWYRQILGQKVEFLVSFYNNEISEKSEIFDDQFSVERPDGSNFTLKIRSTKLEDSAMYFCASSEVRDSGKLFFGSGTQLSVL.

The J gene is TRBJ2-4, the V gene TRBV29-1, with a tentative D call TRBD2 (8 bases). The germline V gene encodes CDR1 SQVTM and CDR2 ANQGSEA. This CDR3 region has 13 residues. With 7 bases removed from V and 8 bases from J, the gap between germline ends came to 18 bases. The DNA for the CDR3 is TGCAGCGCCACAGGGGCCGGGGGGGACATTCAGTACTTC. Translated: CSATGAGGDIQYF.

This chain uses TRBV15 with TRBJ1-1; a possible D gene is TRBD1 (6 bases). The V gene's germline CDR1 is LNHNV and CDR2 YYDKDF (reference sequence). The CDR3 is 15 amino acids. V was clipped by 0 bases and J by 1 base, with 9 bases between them. In DNA form, the CDR3 reads TGTGCCACCAGCAGAGACGGGGGGGCGAACACTGAAGCTTTCTTT. Protein product: CATSRDGGANTEAFF.

About this clone itself: Given the absence of the conserved phenylalanine or tryptophan at the CDR3 end, a read error is likely. This sequence joins TRBV30 and TRBJ1-2, with D hard to call. Germline CDR1 reads GTSNPN; CDR2 reads SVGIG (reference sequence). V gave up 1 base and J gave up 0 bases, with 9 bases separating them. The CDR3 runs to 14 residues. This chain's CDR3 is CAWSGGRANYGYTV. Here the CDR3 DNA reads TGTGCCTGGAGTGGAGGGAGAGCTAACTATGGCTACACCGTC.

This clone was seen more than once but under ten times. The V gene is TRBV30, the J gene TRBJ1-5, with D perhaps TRBD1 (5 bases). V lost 0 bases, J lost 5 bases, and 8 bases lay in between. The germline CDR1 and CDR2 sequences are GTSNPN and SVGIG (reference sequence). This CDR3 region has 13 residues. The CDR3 protein is CAWSVKGHQPQHF. CDR3 sequence (DNA): TGTGCCTGGAGTGTCAAGGGGCATCAGCCCCAGCATTTT.

The rearrangement joins TRBV27 to TRBJ2-3; 14 nucleotides agree with TRBD2. J was trimmed by 7 bases and V by 2 bases; bases with no gene match: 8. This CDR3 has 17 amino acids. Germline CDR1 and CDR2: MNHEY and SMNVEV (reference sequence). This chain's CDR3 is CASSLPPTSGRAYTQYF. Here the CDR3 DNA reads TGTGCCAGCAGTTTACCCCCGACTAGCGGGAGGGCCTATACGCAGTATTTT.

The chain is built from TRBV27 and TRBJ2-1, with 9 bases matching TRBD1. The CDR3 consists of 15 residues. Looked up from germline, CDR1 is MNHEY and CDR2 is SMNVEV (reference sequence). V was pared by 6 bases and J by 8 bases, with 11 bases of the junction left unmatched. The CDR3 spells CASSYSGTGFHEQFF. As DNA, the CDR3 is TGTGCCAGCAGCTACTCCGGGACAGGGTTTCATGAGCAGTTCTTC.

The DNA of the CDR3 is TGCACCAGCAGCCAGATAGGGGGCTCCCGAGTCTATGGCTACACCTTC. Amino acids: CTSSQIGGSRVYGYTF. This sequence joins TRBV1 and TRBJ1-2; TRBD1, the D gene given by the table, was not confirmed from the DNA. TRBV1 is noted as a pseudogene. CDR3 length: 16 residues.

V usage is TRBV27 and J usage is TRBJ2-3, with D maybe TRBD1 (5 bases). Germline V gene lookup returns CDR1 MNHEY and CDR2 SMNVEV (reference sequence). The CDR3 is 14 amino acids. Trimming stripped 5 bases from V and 2 bases from J, with 11 bases between. This chain's CDR3 is CASSRGAITDTQYF. Here the CDR3 DNA reads TGTGCCAGCAGTCGTGGGGCAATCACAGATACGCAGTATTTT.